This T cell receptor (beta chain) was recovered during a study of blood T cells in healthy people across ages. The sample holds a few counts of this clonotype. A sample-barcoded 5' primer and a J-beta primer mix were used in a second PCR of roughly 7 to 12 cycles. At least 2.5 million CDR3-containing paired-end reads were obtained per sample. TCRdb called the 5' RACE reads again in MiXCR, with one record for every CDR3 protein. The data contain approximately 680,000 distinct CDR3 sequences, about 32% of them singletons. The sequencing sample was made of blood. The sequence was obtained from a woman older than 75 in good health.

In DNA, the CDR3 is TGTGCCAGCAGGCGTACAGGGTGGGGCACTGAAGCTTTCTTT. As protein: CASRRTGWGTEAFF. The V call is TRBV13, the J call TRBJ1-1, with D tentatively TRBD1 (6 bases). This CDR3 contains 14 residues. The V gene lost 6 bases and the J gene lost 4 bases, with 15 bases spanning the gap. Germline-derived CDR1 and CDR2 are PRHDT and FYEKMQ (reference sequence).